This TCR beta chain comes out of a study of blood T cell repertoires in COVID-19. The assay was immunoSEQ multiplex PCR, and TCRdb's table has in-frame clones only and misses some. The sample consists of just over 300,000 clones, over 85% of them appearing once. CDR1 and CDR2 from the germline V gene are MGHRA and YSYEKL. CDR3 length: 17 amino acids. V was trimmed by 5 bases and J by 2 bases, leaving 18 bases between them. The sequencing sample was made of peripheral blood. This chain uses TRBV4-1 with TRBJ1-4; possible D gene TRBD1, 5 bases. The clonotype comes from a woman in her 30s with COVID-19, enrolled during active disease. CDR3 coding DNA: TGCGCCAGCAGCTACGCGATAGGCGGGGGTACTAATGAAAAACTGTTTTTT. It codes for CASSYAIGGGTNEKLFF.